Shown below are 32 T cell receptor beta chains from a single sample sequenced in a study of regulatory T cells in long-lasting Graves disease (dated by TCRdb to the early 2020s). Per the publication, the time point label means: newly diagnosed GD, antithyroid drugs for less than 3 months. For both TCR sequencing and RNA sequencing, RNA was extracted from PBMCs using TRIzol. Library preparation used multiplex PCR. The reads were generated on an Illumina HiSeq 4000. iRepertoire HTBI primers and Arm-PCR amplification of CDR3 regions were used to construct TCR beta libraries. TCRdb handled the public reads itself, with Q25 trimming in fastp and clone calling in MiXCR, and kept productive beta chains. Every CDR3 protein is listed once, alongside the most common genes and DNA of its rows. Across this sample there are 400,000 to 550,000 distinct CDR3 sequences, with 14% to 15% seen only once. The ten largest make up around 15% of the sample.

This sample also belongs to another study, concerning T cells in Graves' hyperthyroidism and ophthalmopathy.

The specimen was peripheral blood mononuclear cells (PBMCs), collected at new diagnosis, from a patient treated with antithyroid drugs. These receptors were obtained from a woman under 40 with Graves disease. Donor details come from another sample of the same person, matched by shared clones.

The V call is TRBV30, the J call TRBJ2-7; 11 bases are shared with TRBD1. In germline, CDR1 is GTSNPN, CDR2 SVGIG (reference sequence). Unmatched junction bases numbered 6, after V lost 5 bases and J lost 6 bases. This CDR3 has 13 residues. The CDR3: CAWATGTGGEQYF. The CDR3 DNA reads TGTGCCTGGGCGACCGGGACAGGGGGCGAGCAGTACTTC.

This clonotype came up many times. For the CDR3, the DNA is TGCAGTGCTAGAGATAGTCGACCCGATGGATACAATGAGCAGTTCTTC. Translating gives CSARDSRPDGYNEQFF. The chain employs TRBV20-1 and TRBJ2-1; D is ambiguous. Trimming cost V 0 bases and J 4 bases, with 16 bases left between them. Germline V gives CDR1 DFQATT, CDR2 SNEGSKA (reference sequence). The CDR3 runs 16 residues.

In its sample, this clonotype was seen many times. V and J are TRBV3-1 and TRBJ2-2, with D possibly TRBD2 on 6 matching bases. From germline, CDR1 is LGHDT and CDR2 YNNKEL (reference sequence). V lost 4 bases and J 4 bases, leaving 10 bases between the germline ends. This CDR3 spans 14 amino acids. CDR3 DNA: TGTGCCAGCAGCCCCGGGAGCGGCACCGGGGAGCTGTTTTTT. Translation: CASSPGSGTGELFF.

This clonotype has just a few counts. The J gene is TRBJ2-7, the V gene TRBV9; 9 bases align to TRBD2. Germline V gives CDR1 SGDLS, CDR2 YYNGEE. Germline trimming cut 0 bases from V and 2 bases from J; bases unmatched to any gene: 6. This CDR3 is built from 16 residues. The CDR3 region has the DNA TGTGCCAGCAGCGTAGCCGATAGCGGGAGTACCTACGAGCAGTACTTC. It translates to CASSVADSGSTYEQYF. The whole variable domain, remainder taken from reference TRBV9 and TRBJ2-7, is DSGVTQTPKHLITATGQRVTLRCSPRSGDLSVYWYQQSLDQGLQFLIQYYNGEERAKGNILERFSAQQFPDLHSELNLSSLELGDSALYFCASSVADSGSTYEQYFGPGTRLTVT.

The chain joins TRBV4-1 to TRBJ1-5; no reliable D call. The CDR3 contains 14 residues. V lost 3 bases and J lost 2, with 8 bases in between. Looked up from germline, CDR1 is MGHRA and CDR2 is YSYEKL. CDR3 protein: CASSHGFGNQPQHF. Written as DNA, the CDR3 is TGCGCCAGCAGCCACGGGTTTGGCAATCAGCCCCAGCATTTT.

This clonotype was detected many times. This chain connects TRBV29-1 to TRBJ2-7; the match to TRBD1 covers 7 bases. This CDR3 contains 12 residues. Germline V gene sequence: CDR1 SQVTM, CDR2 ANQGSEA. The J segment lost 2 bases and the V segment lost 6 bases, leaving 4 bases of the junction unmatched. The CDR3 loop is CSVGTDTYEQYF. The CDR3, as DNA: TGCAGCGTGGGGACAGACACCTACGAGCAGTACTTC.

This clonotype was recorded a few times. The chain couples TRBV7-8 to TRBJ2-1; D may be TRBD1 or TRBD2 (5 bases each). The CDR3 contains 14 residues. Per the germline V gene, CDR1 is SGHVS and CDR2 is FQNEAQ. Trimming pared 4 bases from V and 10 bases from J, leaving 17 bases between. The CDR3 bases are TGTGCCAGCAGCTACGGGGCTGGCGCGCGGGAGCAGTTCTTC. Translated, it gives CASSYGAGAREQFF.

This clonotype was recorded at least ten times. The chain carries TRBV5-1 and TRBJ2-7; D not certain. Germline V gives CDR1 SGHRS, CDR2 YFSETQ. V was clipped by 3 bases and J by 7 bases, with 14 bases between them. The CDR3 is 13 amino acids. CDR3 protein: CASSYSSTLEQYF. Written as DNA, the CDR3 is TGCGCCAGCAGCTATTCGTCTACGTTGGAGCAGTACTTC.

This clonotype was observed many times. J is TRBJ2-5 and V is TRBV20-1; no firm D call. CDR3 length: 12 amino acids. V was shortened by 3 bases and J by 3 bases, with 8 bases between the two germline ends. Germline values: CDR1 DFQATT, CDR2 SNEGSKA (reference sequence). CDR3 residues: CSASTDKETQYF. The CDR3 DNA is TGCAGTGCTAGCACCGACAAAGAGACCCAGTACTTC.

This clonotype has a count of ten or more. This rearrangement joins TRBV12-3 or TRBV12-4 to TRBJ2-1, with TRBD1 identical over 8 bases. The CDR3 is made up of 13 amino acids. V lost 6 bases to trimming and J lost 7 bases; unmatched junction nucleotides: 5. DNA of the CDR3: TGTGCCAGCAGGATGGACAGGGTGAATGAGCAGTTCTTC. Its translation is CASRMDRVNEQFF.

This clonotype showed up just a few times. The chain carries TRBV27 and TRBJ1-5, with D maybe TRBD1 (6 bases). Germline values: CDR1 MNHEY, CDR2 SMNVEV (reference sequence). This CDR3 comprises 15 residues. Trimming cost V 3 bases and J 6 bases, with 15 bases left between them. The CDR3, as DNA: TGTGCCAGCAGTTTGACTCAGGGGAGGAGTCAGCCCCAGCATTTT. It is translated as CASSLTQGRSQPQHF.

The chain links TRBV6-2 or TRBV6-3 to TRBJ1-4; D is unresolved. There are 13 residues in the CDR3. Trimming removed 2 bases at V and 8 bases at J, with 9 bases between. Germline V gives CDR1 MNHEY, CDR2 SVGEGT. The CDR3 nucleotides are TGTGCCAGCAGTTACCGGGGTGGCGAAAAACTGTTTTTT. Amino acids: CASSYRGGEKLFF.

The V call is TRBV3-1, the J call TRBJ2-7, with D possibly being TRBD2 (6 bases). In germline, CDR1 is LGHDT, CDR2 YNNKEL (reference sequence). Trimming removed 5 bases from V and 2 bases from J, with 10 bases in between. The CDR3 consists of 13 residues. The CDR3 nucleotides read TGTGCCAGCAGCACCGGGAGTACCTACGAGCAGTACTTC. It encodes CASSTGSTYEQYF.

The chain couples TRBV29-1 to TRBJ2-7, with D possibly matching TRBD1 (6 bases). Looked up from germline, CDR1 is SQVTM and CDR2 is ANQGSEA. Trimming stripped 7 bases from V and 4 bases from J, with 17 bases between. The CDR3 covers 13 residues. CDR3: CSAGQKLGYEQYF. DNA for the CDR3: TGCAGCGCCGGACAGAAATTGGGGTACGAGCAGTACTTC.

This clonotype has just a few counts. This chain uses TRBV6-1 with TRBJ2-2, with 7 nucleotides matching TRBD1. Germline lookup yields CDR1 MNHNS and CDR2 SASEGT. J was trimmed by 5 bases and V by 3 bases; bases with no gene match: 12. CDR3 length equals 17 residues. DNA of the CDR3: TGTGCCAGCAGTGACCCCGAGACAGGGTGGAATACCGGGGAGCTGTTTTTT. Protein: CASSDPETGWNTGELFF.

This clonotype has only a few counts. The chain joins TRBV19 to TRBJ1-5, with D perhaps TRBD1 (6 bases). The CDR3 consists of 16 residues. Germline CDR1 reads LNHDA; CDR2 reads SQIVND (reference sequence). V lost 0 bases and J 5 bases, leaving 14 bases between the germline ends. The CDR3 DNA follows: TGTGCCAGTAGTATAGACGATGGTAGGGGGGATCAGCCCCAGCATTTT. It encodes CASSIDDGRGDQPQHF.

Ten or more counts support this clonotype. V gene TRBV2 combines with J gene TRBJ2-2, with a weak D call TRBD2 (6 bases). CDR1 is SNHLY, CDR2 FYNNEI, per germline. The CDR3 contains 15 residues. V was clipped by 1 base and J by 1 base, with 7 bases between them. This CDR3 is CASSEGRGNTGELFF. The CDR3 DNA reads TGTGCCAGCAGTGAAGGGCGGGGGAACACCGGGGAGCTGTTTTTT.

This clonotype was seen ten or more times. The V call is TRBV12-3 or TRBV12-4, the J call TRBJ2-5, with D unclear. This CDR3 region has 15 residues. The V and J ends lost 1 base and 1 base respectively, with 10 bases between them. CDR3 bases: TGTGCCAGCAGTTTAGGCAGGTCCGGCCAAGAGACCCAGTACTTC. This encodes CASSLGRSGQETQYF.

The sample holds a few counts of this clonotype. V is TRBV7-2 and J is TRBJ2-7, with TRBD1 matching over 7 bases. The trim removed 5 bases at V and 3 bases at J, leaving 10 bases unmatched. This CDR3 contains 15 residues. CDR1 and CDR2 from the germline V gene are SGHTA and FQGNSA. The CDR3 DNA reads TGTGCCAGCAGCCCCGAAGCCGGGACAGTCTACGAGCAGTACTTC. This gives the protein CASSPEAGTVYEQYF.

This clonotype was found many times. This sequence joins TRBV7-6 and TRBJ2-7; 14 positions agree with TRBD2. V trimming: 4 bases; J trimming: 3 bases; junction bases outside the gene matches: 11. Germline lookup yields CDR1 SGHVS and CDR2 FNYEAQ. The CDR3 is 18 amino acids. CDR3 in amino acids: CASSSDTWGTSGSYEQYF. In DNA form, the CDR3 reads TGTGCCAGCAGCTCTGACACTTGGGGGACTAGCGGGAGCTACGAGCAGTACTTC. The whole variable domain, remainder taken from reference TRBV7-6 and TRBJ2-7, is GAGVSQSPRYKVTKRGQDVALRCDPISGHVSLYWYRQALGQGPEFLTYFNYEAQQDKSGLPNDRFSAERPEGSISTLTIQRTEQRDSAMYRCASSSDTWGTSGSYEQYFGPGTRLTVT.

This clonotype was seen many times. This chain uses TRBV20-1 with TRBJ2-7; D is unclear. The CDR3 is 11 amino acids. Germline V gene sequence: CDR1 DFQATT, CDR2 SNEGSKA (reference sequence). Trimming left V 3 bases short and J 6 bases short, with 9 bases between. CDR3 nucleotides: TGCAGTGCTAGGGGTCGGCCCGAGCAGTACTTC. Amino acids: CSARGRPEQYF.

The sample holds many counts of this clonotype. The V and J genes are TRBV2 and TRBJ1-1; D call uncertain. V was trimmed by 8 bases and J by 1 base, leaving 5 bases between them. Per germline, CDR1 SNHLY and CDR2 FYNNEI. The CDR3 loop spans 11 amino acids. CDR3 residues: CASQQNTEAFF. CDR3 DNA: TGTGCCAGCCAACAGAACACTGAAGCTTTCTTT.

This clonotype has at least ten counts. The chain is built from TRBV5-1 and TRBJ2-1, with 9 bases fitting TRBD2. This CDR3 spans 16 amino acids. The V gene's germline CDR1 is SGHRS and CDR2 YFSETQ. J was trimmed by 4 bases and V by 2 bases; bases with no gene match: 7. In DNA, the CDR3 is TGCGCCAGCAGCTTTAGCGGGAGAAGTTCTTACAATGAGCAGTTCTTC. This gives the protein CASSFSGRSSYNEQFF.

This clonotype showed up many times. J is TRBJ2-3 and V is TRBV6-1, with unresolved D. This CDR3 has 15 amino acids. Trimming removed 6 bases from V and 0 bases from J, with 13 bases in between. CDR1 and CDR2 (germline): MNHNS, SASEGT. The DNA for the CDR3 is TGTGCCAGCAGGGTCGTTTGGCGGAGCACAGATACGCAGTATTTT. This gives the protein CASRVVWRSTDTQYF.

This clonotype has a count of ten or more. The V call is TRBV4-1, the J call TRBJ1-1, with D uncertain. Germline CDR1 MGHRA, CDR2 YSYEKL. V lost 0 bases and J lost 1, with 6 bases in between. The CDR3 sequence is 14 residues long. The CDR3 DNA sequence: TGCGCCAGCAGCCAAGAGATGGGGAACACTGAAGCTTTCTTT. It yields the protein CASSQEMGNTEAFF.

V and J are TRBV19 and TRBJ2-1; 7 positions match TRBD1. V lost 6 bases and J lost 7; bases outside the gene matches: 6. The CDR3 sequence is 13 residues long. Germline V CDR1 and CDR2: LNHDA, SQIVND (reference sequence). CDR3: CASSPDRPNEQFF. DNA for the CDR3: TGTGCCAGTAGCCCGGACAGGCCGAATGAGCAGTTCTTC.

This clonotype was observed many times. This rearrangement joins TRBV11-2 to TRBJ2-7; tentative D call: TRBD1 (6 bases). Trimming cost V 5 bases and J 0 bases, with 8 bases left between them. This CDR3 contains 13 residues. CDR1 is SGHAT, CDR2 FQNNGV, per germline. This CDR3 reads CASSTGFSYEQYF. Here the CDR3 DNA reads TGTGCCAGCAGCACAGGGTTCTCCTACGAGCAGTACTTC.

This clonotype was found many times. This sequence joins TRBV15 and TRBJ2-1; no firm D call. Germline assignment: CDR1 LNHNV and CDR2 YYDKDF (reference sequence). V lost 1 base and J 6 bases, leaving 7 bases between the germline ends. This CDR3 has 13 residues. CDR3 in DNA: TGTGCCACCAGCAGAGTACTGAGCAATGAGCAGTTCTTC. It is translated as CATSRVLSNEQFF.

This clonotype was detected only a few times. The chain is built from TRBV12-3 or TRBV12-4 and TRBJ1-2; the D gene is possibly TRBD1 (6 bases). The CDR3 runs 17 residues. Trimming removed 4 bases at V and 3 bases at J, with 21 bases between. The CDR3 sequence: CASSWGVGGAVDYGYTF. CDR3 in DNA: TGTGCCAGCAGTTGGGGGGTGGGGGGGGCCGTGGACTATGGCTACACCTTC.

This clonotype was detected ten times or more. This sequence joins TRBV24-1 and TRBJ2-1, with D possibly matching TRBD1 (6 bases). The germline V gene has CDR1 KGHDR and CDR2 SFDVKD. The CDR3 runs 15 residues. Trimming pared 1 base from V and 2 bases from J, leaving 8 bases between. Written as DNA, the CDR3 is TGTGCCACCAGTGATTTTGCAGGGGCCTACAATGAGCAGTTCTTC. Its translation is CATSDFAGAYNEQFF.

This clonotype was seen repeatedly, ten times or more. The chain uses TRBV20-1 and TRBJ2-3; 7 bases are a match to TRBD2. The J segment lost 6 bases and the V segment lost 5 bases, leaving 8 bases of the junction unmatched. CDR3 size: 13 residues. CDR1 is DFQATT and CDR2 is SNEGSKA in the germline V gene (reference sequence). Here the CDR3 reads CSAPAGSGDTQYF. The CDR3 DNA follows: TGCAGTGCTCCAGCGGGATCGGGGGATACGCAGTATTTT.

This clonotype came up many times. The chain is built from TRBV30 and TRBJ1-2; D not certain. Trimming stripped 1 base from V and 8 bases from J, with 14 bases between. The CDR3 has 13 residues. Germline V gene sequence: CDR1 GTSNPN, CDR2 SVGIG (reference sequence). The CDR3 DNA reads as TGTGCCTGGAGTGAGGGAAGATTTGGGGGCTACACCTTC. This sequence encodes CAWSEGRFGGYTF.